The source of this T cell receptor beta chain is a study of low-dose radiotherapy and immunotherapy resistance in tumors. Study overall: One day prior to radiation and immunotherapy, intravenous cyclophosphamide at 200 mg/m2 was given, repeated every two weeks.

Treatment of the donors consisted of nivolumab and ipilimumab (plus aspirin, low-dose cyclophosphamide and low-dose radiotherapy). TRAV and TRBV primers primed cDNA for both TCRalpha and TCRbeta. TCRs underwent 20 PCR cycles of amplification with a constant-region primer and V-primer adapter. TCRdb re-derived calls from the reads in MiXCR, one entry per CDR3 protein. The sample holds more than 9,000 distinct CDR3 sequences; roughly 80% are singletons and the top ten take about 1.5%. The TCR sequence derives from a human donor with advanced metastatic prostate, ovarian, gallbladder or colorectal cancer (not recorded which). This table probably holds off-target reads from a library built for another chain.

The DNA for the CDR3 is TGCGCCAGCAGCTTGGGACAGGAGTCACCCCTCCACTTT. Its protein is CASSLGQESPLHF. V and J are TRBV5-1 and TRBJ1-6; D is perhaps TRBD1 (6 bases). Germline V lookup: CDR1 SGHRS, CDR2 YFSETQ. Trimming cost V 0 bases and J 10 bases, with 8 bases left between them. The CDR3 runs to 13 residues.